A single sample is the source of the 5 T cell receptor beta chains below, sequenced in a study of CD8+CD57+ T cells in acquired aplastic anemia. Template material for TCR beta VDJ and CDR3 profiling consisted of genomic DNA. TCRdb reanalysed the reads using MiXCR and keeps one entry per CDR3 protein. The top ten clones hold just under 20% of a sample with about 200,000 distinct CDR3 sequences, around 50% of them seen once. Patients picked for sequencing had shown CD8+CD57+ cell expansion detected by flow cytometry. Sequences were obtained from sorted CD4+, CD8+, or CD8+CD57+ T cells (not recorded which) from PBMCs. These receptors were collected from a human donor with aplastic anemia.

CDR3 in amino acids: CASSREGTGMADTQYF. CDR3 sequence (DNA): TGTGCCAGCAGTCGTGAAGGGACAGGGATGGCAGATACGCAGTATTTT. The gene calls are TRBV7-6 and TRBJ2-3; 9 bases match TRBD1. Per germline, CDR1 SGHVS and CDR2 FNYEAQ. The length of the CDR3 is 16 residues. V was pared by 6 bases and J by 4 bases, with 11 bases of the junction left unmatched. The full variable domain, completed using reference TRBV7-6 and TRBJ2-3, is GAGVSQSPRYKVTKRGQDVALRCDPISGHVSLYWYRQALGQGPEFLTYFNYEAQQDKSGLPNDRFSAERPEGSISTLTIQRTEQRDSAMYRCASSREGTGMADTQYFGPGTRLTVL.

This clonotype has ten or more counts. The chain has TRBV11-3 and TRBJ2-7, with D unresolved. V was clipped by 1 base and J by 6 bases, with 7 bases between them. The CDR3 has 12 amino acids. From germline, CDR1 is SGHNT and CDR2 YENEEA. CDR3 coding DNA: TGTGCCAGCAGCTTAGCAGGTGGCGAGCAGTACTTC. Its translation: CASSLAGGEQYF.

On this clonotype: One end of the junction varies from germline; a read error may be responsible. J is TRBJ1-1 and V is TRBV24-1, with TRBD1 identical over 9 bases. The germline V gene encodes CDR1 KGHDR and CDR2 SFDVKD. The CDR3 runs to 15 residues. In nucleotides, the CDR3 is TGTGCCACCAGCCCGGGACAGGGTTGGGGTACTGAAGCTCTCTTT. Translated: CATSPGQGWGTEALF.

This clonotype was seen more than once but under ten times. The chain is built from TRBV3-1 and TRBJ1-4; D gene unclear. CDR1 is LGHDT and CDR2 is YNNKEL in the germline V gene (reference sequence). CDR3 length equals 14 residues. Trimming shortened V by 4 bases and J by 0 bases, and 6 bases separated the two germline ends. The CDR3 sequence: CASSRNPTNEKLFF. CDR3 sequence (DNA): TGTGCCAGCAGCCGGAATCCAACTAATGAAAAACTGTTTTTT. The variable domain in full, with the rest retrieved from reference TRBV3-1 and TRBJ1-4, is DTAVSQTPKYLVTQMGNDKSIKCEQNLGHDTMYWYKQDSKKFLKIMFSYNNKELIINETVPNRFSPKSPDKAHLNLHINSLELGDSAVYFCASSRNPTNEKLFFGSGTQLSVL.

The chain joins TRBV5-1 to TRBJ2-7, with 7 bases that match TRBD2. This CDR3 comprises 15 residues. Germline V gene sequence: CDR1 SGHRS, CDR2 YFSETQ. V shed 1 base, J shed 3 bases, and the junction held 7 bases outside the gene matches. CDR3 region: CASSLLREGGYEQYF. The CDR3 DNA follows: TGCGCCAGCAGCTTGTTAAGGGAGGGAGGCTACGAGCAGTACTTC. Variable domain in full (rest from reference TRBV5-1 and TRBJ2-7): KAGVTQTPRYLIKTRGQQVTLSCSPISGHRSVSWYQQTPGQGLQFLFEYFSETQRNKGNFPGRFSGRQFSNSRSEMNVSTLELGDSALYLCASSLLREGGYEQYFGPGTRLTVT.